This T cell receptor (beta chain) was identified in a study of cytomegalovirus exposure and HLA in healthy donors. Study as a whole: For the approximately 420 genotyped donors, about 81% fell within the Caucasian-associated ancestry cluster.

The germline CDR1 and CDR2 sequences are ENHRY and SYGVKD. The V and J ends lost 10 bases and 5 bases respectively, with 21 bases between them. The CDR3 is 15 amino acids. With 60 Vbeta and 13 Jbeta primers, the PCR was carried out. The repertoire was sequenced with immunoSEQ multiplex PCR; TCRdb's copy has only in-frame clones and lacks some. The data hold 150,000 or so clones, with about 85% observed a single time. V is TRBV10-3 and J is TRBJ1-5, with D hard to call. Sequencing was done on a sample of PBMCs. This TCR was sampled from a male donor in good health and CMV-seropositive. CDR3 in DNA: TGTGCCACCACGCGCGGGCCGGGCTTCTATCAGCCCCAGCATTTT. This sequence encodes CATTRGPGFYQPQHF.